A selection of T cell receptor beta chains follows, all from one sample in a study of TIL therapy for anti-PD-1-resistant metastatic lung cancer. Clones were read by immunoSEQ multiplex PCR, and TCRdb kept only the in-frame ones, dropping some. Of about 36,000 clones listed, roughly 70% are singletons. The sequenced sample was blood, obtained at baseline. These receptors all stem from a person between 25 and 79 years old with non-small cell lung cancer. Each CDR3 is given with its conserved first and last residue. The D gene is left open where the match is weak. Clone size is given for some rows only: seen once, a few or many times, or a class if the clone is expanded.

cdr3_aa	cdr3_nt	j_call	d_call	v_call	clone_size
CASTSDGTAEAFF	TGTGCCAGCACCTCGGACGGAACAGCTGAAGCTTTCTTT	TRBJ1-1	NA	TRBV6-6	NA
CAISVGEESPYEQYF	TGTGCCATCAGTGTTGGGGAGGAGTCGCCCTACGAGCAGTACTTC	TRBJ2-7	NA	TRBV10-3	NA
CASSDPGGRRNEQFF	TGTGCCAGCAGCGACCCCGGGGGTAGGAGGAATGAGCAGTTCTTC	TRBJ2-1	NA	TRBV4-2	NA
CSVEFWGAYGYTF	TGCAGCGTTGAGTTCTGGGGGGCGTATGGCTACACCTTC	TRBJ1-2	NA	TRBV29-1	NA
CASSFLYSPLHF	TGTGCCAGCAGTTTCCTTTATTCACCCCTCCACTTT	TRBJ1-6	NA	TRBV27	NA
CASSEYPQGNSPLHF	TGTGCCAGCAGTGAATATCCCCAGGGGAATTCACCCCTCCACTTT	TRBJ1-6	NA	TRBV25-1	NA
CASIDRADTQYF	TGTGCCAGCATAGACAGGGCAGATACGCAGTATTTT	TRBJ2-3	TRBD1	TRBV6-5	NA
CASSLSPGQGNYGYTF	TGTGCCAGTAGCCTCAGTCCGGGACAGGGGAACTATGGCTACACCTTC	TRBJ1-2	TRBD1	TRBV19	NA
CASGWSGPPGEQYF	TGTGCCAGCGGGTGGTCGGGGCCCCCGGGGGAGCAGTACTTC	TRBJ2-7	NA	TRBV27	few
CASSEPGQGRGYTF	TGTGCCAGCAGTGAACCGGGACAGGGAAGGGGCTACACCTTC	TRBJ1-2	TRBD1	TRBV6-1	few
CASSPGLAEGDIQYF	TGTGCCAGCAGCCCGGGACTAGCGGAGGGGGACATTCAGTACTTC	TRBJ2-4	TRBD2	TRBV7-2	NA
CASSLLASGTQETQYF	TGCGCCAGCAGCTTGTTGGCTAGCGGGACACAAGAGACCCAGTACTTC	TRBJ2-5	TRBD2	TRBV5-1	NA
CASAAGTAEAFF	TGTGCCAGCGCCGCGGGAACCGCTGAAGCTTTCTTT	TRBJ1-1	NA	TRBV7-9	NA
CASSSLGTEAFF	TGTGCCAGCAGCTCCCTTGGTACTGAAGCTTTCTTT	TRBJ1-1	NA	TRBV7-9	few
CASSFSKNTEAFF	TGTGCCAGCAGCTTCTCGAAGAACACTGAAGCTTTCTTT	TRBJ1-1	NA	TRBV7-2	few
CASSGTGDRNQPQHF	TGTGCCAGCAGCGGGACAGGGGATAGAAATCAGCCCCAGCATTTT	TRBJ1-5	TRBD1	TRBV5-8	NA
CASSYSIPGIDTEAFF	TGTGCCAGCAGTTACTCGATTCCGGGGATTGACACTGAAGCTTTCTTT	TRBJ1-1	NA	TRBV6-5	few
CASSLWGRVQPQHF	TGTGCCAGCAGTTTATGGGGCAGGGTTCAGCCCCAGCATTTT	TRBJ1-5	NA	TRBV28	NA
CASSLGWVGLSEQYF	TGTGCCAGCAGCTTAGGGTGGGTGGGGCTCAGCGAGCAGTACTTC	TRBJ2-7	NA	TRBV7-8	NA
CASSEPGDRITGELFF	TGTGCCAGCAGCGAACCTGGAGATAGGATCACCGGGGAGCTGTTTTTT	TRBJ2-2	NA	TRBV7-9	NA
CASSYRTDYGYTF	TGTGCCAGCAGCTACAGGACAGACTATGGCTACACCTTC	TRBJ1-2	NA	TRBV9	NA
CASSSGANSGNTIYF	TGTGCCAGCAGTAGCGGCGCAAACTCTGGAAACACCATATATTTT	TRBJ1-3	NA	TRBV28	NA
CASSIDLAYRTPEQFF	TGTGCCAGTAGTATAGATCTAGCATACCGCACACCCGAGCAGTTCTTC	TRBJ2-1	NA	TRBV19	NA
CASSQEGTGGIGNEQFF	TGTGCCAGCAGCCAAGAGGGGACGGGGGGAATCGGTAATGAGCAGTTCTTC	TRBJ2-1	TRBD2	TRBV4-2	NA
CASVLGGSYNEQFF	TGCGCCAGCGTACTTGGCGGATCCTACAATGAGCAGTTCTTC	TRBJ2-1	NA	TRBV5-1	NA
CASSPHPRTGGEKLFF	TGCGCCAGCAGCCCACACCCGAGGACAGGGGGGGAAAAACTGTTTTTT	TRBJ1-4	TRBD1	TRBV4-3	few
CASSRTGQLYNEQFF	TGTGCCAGCAGCCGGACAGGGCAGCTATACAATGAGCAGTTCTTC	TRBJ2-1	TRBD1	TRBV5-4	NA
CASSSTGGRETEAFF	TGTGCCAGCAGCTCGACAGGGGGCAGAGAAACTGAAGCTTTCTTT	TRBJ1-1	TRBD1	TRBV5-6	NA
CASSFLAGENNEQFF	TGTGCCAGCAGCTTCCTAGCGGGGGAAAACAATGAGCAGTTCTTC	TRBJ2-1	TRBD2	TRBV7-3	NA
CAALAYGYTF	TGTGCCGCCTTAGCCTATGGCTACACCTTC	TRBJ1-2	NA	TRBV21-1	NA
CASSVGNSQPDEQFF	TGTGCCAGCAGCGTAGGGAACAGCCAGCCGGATGAGCAGTTCTTC	TRBJ2-1	NA	TRBV9	NA
CASSNGEYTEAFF	TGTGCCAGCTCTAACGGGGAGTACACTGAAGCTTTCTTT	TRBJ1-1	NA	TRBV18	NA
CASSNNPYNEQFF	TGTGCCAGCAGCAATAACCCCTACAATGAGCAGTTCTTC	TRBJ2-1	NA	TRBV5-5	NA
CASSPRQERGEAFF	TGCGCCAGCAGCCCCAGGCAAGAGCGGGGGGAAGCTTTCTTT	TRBJ1-1	NA	TRBV4-1	NA
CASSLARTAFGSPLHF	TGCGCCAGCAGCTTGGCCCGGACAGCTTTTGGTTCACCCCTCCACTTT	TRBJ1-6	NA	TRBV5-1	NA
CASSRGQVVEQYF	TGTGCCAGCAGCCGGGGACAGGTTGTCGAGCAGTACTTC	TRBJ2-7	TRBD1	TRBV7-2	NA
CASSRPGLAGAHVYNEQFF	TGTGCCAGCAGCCGTCCGGGACTAGCGGGGGCCCACGTTTACAATGAGCAGTTCTTC	TRBJ2-1	TRBD2	TRBV13	NA
CASSYLPFGVETQYF	TGTGCCAGCAGTTACCTCCCTTTTGGGGTTGAGACCCAGTACTTC	TRBJ2-5	NA	TRBV27	once
CASSPTPVGNYGYTF	TGTGCCAGCTCACCCACGCCTGTAGGTAACTATGGCTACACCTTC	TRBJ1-2	NA	TRBV18	NA
CASTYRGLNTIYF	TGTGCCAGCACCTACAGGGGATTAAACACCATATATTTT	TRBJ1-3	TRBD1	TRBV2	NA
CASSLSAGGSAEQFF	TGCGCCAGCAGCTTATCAGCGGGGGGATCTGCTGAGCAGTTCTTC	TRBJ2-1	TRBD2	TRBV5-1	NA
CASSLTGGNTEAFF	TGTGCCAGCAGCTTGACAGGGGGCAACACTGAAGCTTTCTTT	TRBJ1-1	TRBD1	TRBV11-3	NA
CASSQTATGAGNTGELFF	TGTGCCAGCAGCCAGACTGCGACGGGCGCGGGAAACACCGGGGAGCTGTTTTTT	TRBJ2-2	NA	TRBV7-3	NA
CASTMTGSYGYTF	TGTGCCAGCACCATGACAGGGAGCTATGGCTACACCTTC	TRBJ1-2	TRBD1	TRBV6-6	NA
CASSREVGNEQYF	TGTGCCAGCAGCCGAGAGGTAGGAAACGAGCAGTACTTC	TRBJ2-7	NA	TRBV11-2	NA
CASSGKRTSGYEQYF	TGTGCCAGCAGTGGTAAAAGGACTAGCGGCTACGAGCAGTACTTC	TRBJ2-7	TRBD2	TRBV2	NA
CASSFGREETQYF	TGTGCCAGCAGTTTTGGCAGGGAAGAGACCCAGTACTTC	TRBJ2-5	NA	TRBV28	NA
CASSQDRGVGSPLHF	TGTGCCAGCTCACAGGACAGGGGAGTTGGGTCACCCCTCCACTTT	TRBJ1-6	TRBD1	TRBV18	NA
CASSQDLARGNTIYF	TGTGCCAGCAGCCAAGACTTGGCGAGAGGAAACACCATATATTTT	TRBJ1-3	NA	TRBV14	NA
CASSVQGSSYNEQFF	TGTGCCAGCAGTGTACAGGGAAGCTCCTACAATGAGCAGTTCTTC	TRBJ2-1	NA	TRBV2	once